This passage covers 20 T cell receptor beta chains from one sample sequenced in a study of cytomegalovirus exposure and HLA in healthy donors (TCRdb year 2017). Receptor amplification or capture employed the immunoSEQ multiplex PCR assay. A mixture of 60 forward primers for TCR Vbeta segments and 13 reverse primers for TCR Jbeta segments was used in the multiplex PCR. The clones in this table, taken by TCRdb from immuneACCESS, are in-frame only. Not every clone is retained; where verified, under half of the shortfall comes from an unresolved V gene, and the cause of the rest is unknown. The sample table holds about 91,000 clones, of which just under 90% were seen once. In total, the top ten clones hold about 2.5% of the sample. Material: PBMCs. Receptor source: a man between 18 and 29 years old in good health and CMV-seronegative.

This clone was seen a few times. V usage is TRBV7-6 and J usage is TRBJ1-1; D might be TRBD1 (5 bases). This CDR3 contains 15 residues. V lost 5 bases and J lost 4, with 17 bases in between. Germline assignment: CDR1 SGHVS and CDR2 FNYEAQ. The CDR3 sequence is CASSAPSGVGTEAFF. DNA of the CDR3: TGTGCCAGCAGCGCACCGTCGGGGGTAGGCACTGAAGCTTTCTTT.

J is TRBJ2-7 and V is TRBV19; 8 bases map to TRBD1. This CDR3 is 14 amino acids long. Germline loops: CDR1 LNHDA, CDR2 SQIVND (reference sequence). V shed 6 bases and J 1 base; nucleotides not matched to a gene: 5. The CDR3 spells CASRGTGKSYEQYF. The CDR3 coding sequence is TGTGCCAGTAGAGGGACAGGAAAGTCCTACGAGCAGTACTTC.

Of note for this clone: A junction boundary mismatches the germline segment, possibly from a read error. The chain joins TRBV7-9 to TRBJ2-6; no reliable D call. CDR3 size: 16 residues. The germline gives CDR1 SEHNR, CDR2 FQNEAQ (reference sequence). CDR3 sequence (DNA): TGCGCCAGCAGCCAAGATCCCAGCTCTGGGGCCAACGTCCTGACTTTC. Its protein is CASSQDPSSGANVLTF.

The chain employs TRBV27 and TRBJ2-1; 11 nucleotides align to TRBD2. Germline V gene sequence: CDR1 MNHEY, CDR2 SMNVEV (reference sequence). This CDR3 has 16 residues. V gave up 5 bases and J gave up 4 bases; unmatched junction bases: 7. CDR3 nucleotides: TGTGCCAGCAGTAGCGCCGTAGCGGGAGGGTACAATGAGCAGTTCTTC. Protein product: CASSSAVAGGYNEQFF.

J is TRBJ1-1 and V is TRBV18; no clear D gene. V lost 2 bases to trimming and J lost 0 bases, with 4 bases between them. CDR3 size: 13 residues. Germline CDR1 reads KGHSH; CDR2 reads LQKENI. Here the CDR3 reads CASSPTLNTEAFF. As DNA, the CDR3 is TGTGCCAGCTCACCAACATTGAACACTGAAGCTTTCTTT.

The chain couples TRBV5-4 to TRBJ2-7, with 8 bases lining up with TRBD2. With V trimmed by 4 bases and J by 0 bases, 6 bases remained unmatched. Germline CDR1 and CDR2: SGHNT and YYREEE (reference sequence). The CDR3 runs to 15 residues. This chain's CDR3 is CASSPGGRSSYEQYF. The DNA of the CDR3 is TGTGCCAGCAGCCCGGGAGGGAGGAGCTCCTACGAGCAGTACTTC.

The CDR3 DNA follows: TGTGCCTGGAGTGGATTGAGAAGCACTGAAGCTTTCTTT. Protein product: CAWSGLRSTEAFF. This rearrangement joins TRBV30 to TRBJ1-1, with D uncertain. CDR1 is GTSNPN, CDR2 SVGIG, per germline (reference sequence). The germline V and J ends were trimmed by 1 base and 4 bases, with 10 bases remaining between them. The CDR3 runs 13 residues.

The rearrangement uses TRBV28 and TRBJ1-5; D gene ambiguous. Germline CDR1 reads MDHEN; CDR2 reads SYDVKM. CDR3 length: 14 amino acids. Trimming took off 3 bases at V and 3 bases at J, with 9 bases between the two ends. CDR3 in amino acids: CASSFPETNQPQHF. CDR3 coding DNA: TGTGCCAGCAGTTTCCCGGAGACCAATCAGCCCCAGCATTTT.

The CDR3 loop reads CASSYPGAHTQYF. For the CDR3, the DNA is TGCGCCAGCAGTTACCCGGGAGCTCATACGCAGTATTTT. V is TRBV10-2 and J is TRBJ2-3, with D maybe TRBD2 (6 bases). Per germline, CDR1 WSHSY and CDR2 SAAADI. The CDR3 runs 13 residues. V was trimmed by 5 bases and J by 7 bases, leaving 13 bases between them.

Remarks on this clone: The junction does not match germline at one end; this may be a read error. The chain couples TRBV19 to TRBJ1-6, with D perhaps TRBD1 (5 bases). The length of the CDR3 is 13 residues. The germline CDR1 and CDR2 sequences are LNHDA and SQIVND (reference sequence). CDR3 region: CASTSGLHSPLYF. DNA for the CDR3: TGTGCCAGCACCTCAGGGTTGCATTCACCCCTCTACTTT. Full variable domain (rest looked up from reference TRBV19 and TRBJ1-6): DGGITQSPKYLFRKEGQNVTLSCEQNLNHDAMYWYRQDPGQGLRLIYYSQIVNDFQKGDIAEGYSVSREKKESFPLTVTSAQKNPTAFYLCASTSGLHSPLYFGNGTRLTVT.

The gene calls are TRBV4-3 and TRBJ2-7; D unresolved. V lost 0 bases and J 4 bases, leaving 7 bases between the germline ends. This CDR3 contains 13 residues. Germline V gene data show CDR1 as LGHNA and CDR2 as YSLEER. CDR3 nucleotide sequence: TGCGCCAGCAGCCAAGACTCGGGTTACGAGCAGTACTTC. Its translation is CASSQDSGYEQYF.

The chain joins TRBV7-8 to TRBJ1-1; TRBD1 aligns across 7 bases. Germline V gene sequence: CDR1 SGHVS, CDR2 FQNEAQ. The V and J ends lost 4 bases and 0 bases, in that order; junction bases with no gene match: 11. The CDR3 is 17 residues long. CDR3 in amino acids: CASSSQATGQLNTEAFF. The CDR3, as DNA: TGTGCCAGCAGCTCACAAGCGACGGGACAGCTGAACACTGAAGCTTTCTTT.

This clone came up a few times. The chain couples TRBV14 to TRBJ2-5; TRBD1 might be the D (6 bases). Per germline, CDR1 SGHDN and CDR2 FVKESK. The CDR3 contains 15 residues. Trimming pared 5 bases from V and 2 bases from J, leaving 15 bases between. The CDR3: CASSALGQFQETQYF. The CDR3 nucleotides read TGTGCCAGCAGCGCCCTAGGACAGTTTCAAGAGACCCAGTACTTC.

J is TRBJ2-1 and V is TRBV7-3; D is possibly TRBD2 (5 bases). Germline assignment: CDR1 SGHTA and CDR2 FQGTGA. The V end lost 4 bases, the J end lost 0 bases, and 10 bases lay between the germline ends. This CDR3 spans 15 amino acids. Here the CDR3 reads CASSSVRDSYNEQFF. CDR3 in DNA: TGTGCCAGCAGCTCGGTGAGGGACTCCTACAATGAGCAGTTCTTC.

The chain couples TRBV28 to TRBJ1-2; TRBD1 agrees at 7 bases. Looked up from germline, CDR1 is MDHEN and CDR2 is SYDVKM. V lost 5 bases and J lost 12; bases outside the gene matches: 9. The CDR3 totals 12 residues. The CDR3 here is CASSTRTGQDTF. The CDR3 DNA follows: TGTGCCAGCAGTACGAGGACAGGCCAGGACACCTTC.

This clone occurred a few times. This rearrangement joins TRBV5-5 to TRBJ1-5; 8 bases align to TRBD1. V shed 6 bases, J shed 8 bases, and the junction held 10 bases outside the gene matches. The length of the CDR3 is 14 residues. Germline values: CDR1 SGHKS, CDR2 YYEKEE (reference sequence). This chain's CDR3 is CASNSGQAWEPQHF. In nucleotides, the CDR3 is TGTGCCAGCAACTCGGGACAGGCATGGGAGCCCCAGCATTTT.

The chain couples TRBV11-3 to TRBJ2-2; 9 bases are a match to TRBD1. This CDR3 is 16 amino acids long. CDR1 and CDR2 from the germline V gene are SGHNT and YENEEA. Trimming at V came to 5 bases and at J to 4 bases, leaving 8 bases not matched to a gene. CDR3 residues: CASSAYRGHLTGELFF. DNA for the CDR3: TGTGCCAGCAGCGCATACAGGGGGCACCTCACCGGGGAGCTGTTTTTT.

This clone showed up just once. J is TRBJ2-2 and V is TRBV19; 7 bases agree with TRBD2. The germline CDR1 and CDR2 sequences are LNHDA and SQIVND (reference sequence). The CDR3 contains 16 residues. The V and J ends lost 5 bases and 0 bases, in that order; junction bases with no gene match: 6. As DNA, the CDR3 is TGTGCCAGTAGTTTGAACGGGAGGACGAACACCGGGGAGCTGTTTTTT. Translating it yields CASSLNGRTNTGELFF.

The chain links TRBV19 to TRBJ2-6; 7 bases line up with TRBD1. The CDR3 is 15 residues long. CDR1 is LNHDA and CDR2 is SQIVND in the germline V gene (reference sequence). V shed 5 bases, J shed 2 bases, and the junction held 3 bases outside the gene matches. As DNA, the CDR3 is TGTGCCAGTAGTCCCCAGGGGGCTGGGGCCAACGTCCTGACTTTC. Amino acid sequence: CASSPQGAGANVLTF.

DNA of the CDR3: TGTGCCAGCAGCCTGGACAGGAGATGGGGCACTGAAGCTTTCTTT. It encodes CASSLDRRWGTEAFF. The chain joins TRBV11-2 to TRBJ1-1; 7 bases are a match to TRBD1. The CDR3 spans 15 residues. Germline loops: CDR1 SGHAT, CDR2 FQNNGV. V was clipped by 5 bases and J by 4 bases; unmatched bases: 10.